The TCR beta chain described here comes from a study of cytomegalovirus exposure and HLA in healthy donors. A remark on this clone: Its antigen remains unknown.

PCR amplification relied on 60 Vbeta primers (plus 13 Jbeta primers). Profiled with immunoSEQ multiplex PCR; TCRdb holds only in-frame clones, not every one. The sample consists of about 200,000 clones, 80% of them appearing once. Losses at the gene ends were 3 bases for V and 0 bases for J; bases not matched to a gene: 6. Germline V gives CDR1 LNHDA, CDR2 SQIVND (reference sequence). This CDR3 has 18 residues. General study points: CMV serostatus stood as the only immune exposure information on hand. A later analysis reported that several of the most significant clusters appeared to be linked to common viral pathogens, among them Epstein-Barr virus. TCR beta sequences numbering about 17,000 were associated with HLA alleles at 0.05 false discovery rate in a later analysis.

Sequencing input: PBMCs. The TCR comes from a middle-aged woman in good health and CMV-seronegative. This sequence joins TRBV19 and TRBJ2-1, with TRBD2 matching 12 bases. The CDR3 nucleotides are TGTGCCAGTAGTATGTTTCTAGCGGGAGGGAGCTCCTACAATGAGCAGTTCTTC. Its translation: CASSMFLAGGSSYNEQFF.